The T cell receptor beta chain described here comes from a study of T cell responses to AZD1222 COVID-19 vaccine. Study-wide results and limits: Clonal diversity was possibly underestimated, and the donors were mostly white British, with more females. There were vaccine-associated CD4 TCRs across spike, dominant at 160-218 and 743-854. Two AZD1222 administrations were followed by greater Spike-specific TCR breadth and depth.

The method was immunoSEQ multiplex PCR; TCRdb's version includes in-frame clones alone and lacks a portion of them. Here the sample spans roughly 120,000 clones, roughly 91% being singletons. Trimming pared 7 bases from V and 6 bases from J, leaving 22 bases between. The CDR3 extends over 16 amino acids. In germline, CDR1 is MDHEN, CDR2 SYDVKM. The count of this clone is one. Its antigen is still unknown. The gene calls are TRBV28 and TRBJ2-1; D perhaps matches TRBD2 (6 bases). The receptor comes from an adult who received the AZD1222 COVID-19 vaccine. Sequencing was performed on peripheral blood, taken 28 days after the second AZD1222 dose. CDR3 sequence: CASNSQGRDVGNEQFF. The CDR3 nucleotides are TGTGCCAGCAATTCCCAAGGGCGGGACGTGGGCAATGAGCAGTTCTTC.